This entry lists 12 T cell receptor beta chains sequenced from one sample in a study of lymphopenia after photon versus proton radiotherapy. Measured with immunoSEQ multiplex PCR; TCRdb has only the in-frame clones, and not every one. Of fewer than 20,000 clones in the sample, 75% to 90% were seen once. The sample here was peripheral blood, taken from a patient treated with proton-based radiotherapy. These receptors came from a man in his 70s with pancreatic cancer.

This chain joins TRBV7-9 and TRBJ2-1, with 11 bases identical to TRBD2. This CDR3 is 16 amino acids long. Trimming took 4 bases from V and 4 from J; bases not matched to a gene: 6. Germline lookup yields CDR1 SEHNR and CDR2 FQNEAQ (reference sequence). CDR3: CASSSTGLAAYNEQFF. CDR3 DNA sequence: TGTGCCAGCAGCTCGACGGGACTAGCGGCGTACAATGAGCAGTTCTTC.

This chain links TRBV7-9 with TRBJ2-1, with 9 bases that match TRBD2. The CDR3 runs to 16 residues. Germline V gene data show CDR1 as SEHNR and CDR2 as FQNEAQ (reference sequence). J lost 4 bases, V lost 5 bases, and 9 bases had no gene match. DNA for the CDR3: TGTGCCAGCAGCCCAAGGACTAGCGATTTGTACAATGAGCAGTTCTTC. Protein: CASSPRTSDLYNEQFF.

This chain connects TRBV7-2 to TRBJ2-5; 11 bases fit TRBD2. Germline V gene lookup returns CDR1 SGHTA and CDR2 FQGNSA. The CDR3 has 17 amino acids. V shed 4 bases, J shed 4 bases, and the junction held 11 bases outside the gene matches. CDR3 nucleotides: TGTGCCAGCAGCTCGTTCCTGACTAGCGGGGAGGGAGAGACCCAGTACTTC. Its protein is CASSSFLTSGEGETQYF.

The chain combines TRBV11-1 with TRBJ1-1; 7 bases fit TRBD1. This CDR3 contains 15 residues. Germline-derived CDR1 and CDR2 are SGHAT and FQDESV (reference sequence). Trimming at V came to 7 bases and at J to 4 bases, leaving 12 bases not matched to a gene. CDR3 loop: CASTSPEGARTEAFF. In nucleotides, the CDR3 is TGTGCCAGCACCTCCCCAGAGGGGGCGCGCACTGAAGCTTTCTTT.

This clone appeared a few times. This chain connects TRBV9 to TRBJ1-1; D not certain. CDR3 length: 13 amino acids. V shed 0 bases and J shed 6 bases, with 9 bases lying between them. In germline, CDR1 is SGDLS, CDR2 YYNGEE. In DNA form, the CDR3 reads TGTGCCAGCAGCGTAGGTCTAACCGCTGAAGCTTTCTTT. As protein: CASSVGLTAEAFF.

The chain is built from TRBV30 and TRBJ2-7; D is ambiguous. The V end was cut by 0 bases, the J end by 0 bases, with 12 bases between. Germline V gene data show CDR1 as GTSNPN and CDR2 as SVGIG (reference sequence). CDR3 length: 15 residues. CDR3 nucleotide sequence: TGTGCCTGGAGTGTATTCCACAGAGCCTCCTACGAGCAGTACTTC. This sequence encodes CAWSVFHRASYEQYF. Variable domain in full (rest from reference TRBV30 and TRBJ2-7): SQTIHQWPATLVQPVGSPLSLECTVEGTSNPNLYWYRQAAGRGLQLLFYSVGIGQISSEVPQNLSASRPQDRQFILSSKKLLLSDSGFYLCAWSVFHRASYEQYFGPGTRLTVT.

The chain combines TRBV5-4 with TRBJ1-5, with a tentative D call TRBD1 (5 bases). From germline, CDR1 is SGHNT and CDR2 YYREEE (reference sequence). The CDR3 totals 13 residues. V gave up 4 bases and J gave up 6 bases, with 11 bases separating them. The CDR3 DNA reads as TGTGCCAGCAGCGTAGGGGTGAGTCAGCCCCAGCATTTT. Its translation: CASSVGVSQPQHF.

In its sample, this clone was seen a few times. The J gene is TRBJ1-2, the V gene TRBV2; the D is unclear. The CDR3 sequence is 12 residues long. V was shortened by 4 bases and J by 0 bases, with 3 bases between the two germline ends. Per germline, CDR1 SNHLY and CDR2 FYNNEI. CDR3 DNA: TGTGCCAGCAGTGGTTCTAACTATGGCTACACCTTC. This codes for CASSGSNYGYTF.

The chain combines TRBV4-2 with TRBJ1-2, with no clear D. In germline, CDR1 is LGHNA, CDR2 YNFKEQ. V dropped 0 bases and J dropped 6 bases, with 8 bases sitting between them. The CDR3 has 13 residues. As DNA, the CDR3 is TGTGCCAGCAGCCAAGATCAATTTGATGGCTACACCTTC. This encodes CASSQDQFDGYTF.

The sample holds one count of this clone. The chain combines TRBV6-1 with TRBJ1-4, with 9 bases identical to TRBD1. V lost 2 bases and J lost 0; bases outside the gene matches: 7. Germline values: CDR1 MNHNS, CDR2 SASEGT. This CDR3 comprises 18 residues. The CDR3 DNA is TGTGCCAGCAGTGAACAGCTACAGGGGGCGACAACTAATGAAAAACTGTTTTTT. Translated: CASSEQLQGATTNEKLFF.

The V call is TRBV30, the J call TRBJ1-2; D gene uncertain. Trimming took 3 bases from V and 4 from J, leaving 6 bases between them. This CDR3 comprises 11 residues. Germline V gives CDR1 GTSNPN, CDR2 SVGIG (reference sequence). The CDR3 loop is CAWSLGYGYTF. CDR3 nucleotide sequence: TGTGCCTGGAGCTTGGGCTATGGCTACACCTTC.

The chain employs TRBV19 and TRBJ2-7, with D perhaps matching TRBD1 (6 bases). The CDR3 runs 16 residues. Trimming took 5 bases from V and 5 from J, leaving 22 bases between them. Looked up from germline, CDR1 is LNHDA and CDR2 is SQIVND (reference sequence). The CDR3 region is CASSPRTADGSNEQYF. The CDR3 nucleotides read TGTGCCAGTAGTCCTCGGACAGCCGACGGATCAAACGAGCAGTACTTC.